Below are 2 T cell receptor beta chains sequenced from a single sample in a study of blood T cell repertoires in COVID-19. Using immunoSEQ multiplex PCR, the repertoire was profiled, and TCRdb retains in-frame clones only, with some absent. This sample has around 150,000 clones, with about four fifths found just once. Source material: PBMCs or T cells enriched from blood (not recorded which). The source is a man in his forties or fifties who had recovered from COVID-19.

V usage is TRBV15 and J usage is TRBJ2-7; possibly TRBD2 for D (6 bases). The CDR3 sequence is 15 residues long. V lost 0 bases to trimming and J lost 4 bases, with 13 bases between them. Per the germline V gene, CDR1 is LNHNV and CDR2 is YYDKDF (reference sequence). CDR3 in DNA: TGTGCCACCAGCAGAGAGGCGGGGACGGGGTACGAGCAGTACTTC. Protein product: CATSREAGTGYEQYF.

CDR3 sequence reads: CASSQQLAGVVGELFF. The CDR3 region has the DNA TGTGCCAGCAGCCAGCAACTAGCGGGAGTCGTGGGGGAGCTGTTTTTT. The genes are TRBV4-2 and TRBJ2-2, with 11 positions matching TRBD2. This CDR3 spans 16 amino acids. CDR1 is LGHNA and CDR2 is YNFKEQ in the germline V gene. V shed 3 bases, J shed 8 bases, and the junction held 8 bases outside the gene matches.